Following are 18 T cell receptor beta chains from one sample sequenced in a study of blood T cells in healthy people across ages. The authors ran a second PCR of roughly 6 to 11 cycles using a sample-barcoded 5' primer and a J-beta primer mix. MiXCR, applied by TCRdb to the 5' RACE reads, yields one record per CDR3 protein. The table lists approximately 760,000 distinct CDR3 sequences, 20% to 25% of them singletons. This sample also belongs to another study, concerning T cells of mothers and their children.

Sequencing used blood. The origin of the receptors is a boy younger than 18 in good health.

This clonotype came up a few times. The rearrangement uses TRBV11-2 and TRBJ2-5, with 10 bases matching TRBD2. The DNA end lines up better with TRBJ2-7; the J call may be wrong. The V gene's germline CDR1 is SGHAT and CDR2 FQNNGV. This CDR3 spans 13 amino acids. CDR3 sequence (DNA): TGTGCCAGCAGCCTGACTAGCGGGCCCGAGCAGTACTTC. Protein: CASSLTSGPEQYF.

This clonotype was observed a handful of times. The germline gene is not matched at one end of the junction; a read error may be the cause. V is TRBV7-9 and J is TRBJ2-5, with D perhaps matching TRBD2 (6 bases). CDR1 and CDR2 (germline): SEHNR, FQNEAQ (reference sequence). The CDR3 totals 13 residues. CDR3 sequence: CASNLIAGETQYF. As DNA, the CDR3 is TGTGCCAGCAACTTAATCGCGGGGGAGACCCAGTACTTC.

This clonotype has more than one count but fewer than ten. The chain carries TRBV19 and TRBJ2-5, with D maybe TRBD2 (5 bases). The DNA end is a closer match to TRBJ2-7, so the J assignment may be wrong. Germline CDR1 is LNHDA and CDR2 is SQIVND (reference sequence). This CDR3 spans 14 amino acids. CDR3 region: CASSIVNGKGEQYF. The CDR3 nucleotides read TGTGCCAGTAGTATAGTAAACGGGAAGGGCGAGCAGTACTTC.

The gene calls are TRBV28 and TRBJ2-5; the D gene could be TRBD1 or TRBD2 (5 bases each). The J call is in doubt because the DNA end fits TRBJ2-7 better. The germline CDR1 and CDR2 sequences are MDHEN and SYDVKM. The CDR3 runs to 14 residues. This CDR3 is CASRGPLTPYEQYF. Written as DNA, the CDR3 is TGTGCCAGCAGGGGACCCCTAACACCCTACGAGCAGTACTTC.

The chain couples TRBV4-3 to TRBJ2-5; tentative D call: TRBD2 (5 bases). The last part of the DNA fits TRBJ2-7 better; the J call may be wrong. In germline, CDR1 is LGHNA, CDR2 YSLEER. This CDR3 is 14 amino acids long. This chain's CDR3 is CASSQTLGLYEQYF. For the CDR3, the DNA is TGCGCCAGCAGCCAAACCCTCGGACTCTACGAGCAGTACTTC.

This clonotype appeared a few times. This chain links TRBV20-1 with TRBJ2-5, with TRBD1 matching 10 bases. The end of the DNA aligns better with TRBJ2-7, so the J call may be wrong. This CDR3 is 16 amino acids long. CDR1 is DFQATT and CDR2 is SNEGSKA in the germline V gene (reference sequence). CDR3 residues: CSATGEGQGNSYEQYF. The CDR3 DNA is TGCAGTGCCACAGGGGAGGGACAGGGGAACTCCTACGAGCAGTACTTC.

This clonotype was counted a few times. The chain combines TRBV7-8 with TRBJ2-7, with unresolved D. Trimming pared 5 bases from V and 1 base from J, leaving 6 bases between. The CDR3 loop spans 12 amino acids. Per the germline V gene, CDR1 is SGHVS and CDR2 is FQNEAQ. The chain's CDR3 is CASSGASYEQYF. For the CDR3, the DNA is TGTGCCAGCAGCGGTGCGTCCTACGAGCAGTACTTC.

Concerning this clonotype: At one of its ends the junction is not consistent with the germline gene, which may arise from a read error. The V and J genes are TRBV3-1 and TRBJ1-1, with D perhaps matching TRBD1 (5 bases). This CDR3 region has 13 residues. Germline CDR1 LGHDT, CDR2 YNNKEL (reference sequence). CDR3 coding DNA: TGTGCCAGCAGGGTCAGGGAGAGGACTGAAGCTGTCTTT. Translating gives CASRVRERTEAVF.

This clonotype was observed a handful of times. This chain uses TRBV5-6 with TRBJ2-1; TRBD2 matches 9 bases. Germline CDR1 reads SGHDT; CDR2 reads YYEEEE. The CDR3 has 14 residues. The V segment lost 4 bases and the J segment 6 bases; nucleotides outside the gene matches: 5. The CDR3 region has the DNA TGTGCCAGCAGCGTAGCGGGGGCCCTCAATGAGCAGTTCTTC. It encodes CASSVAGALNEQFF.

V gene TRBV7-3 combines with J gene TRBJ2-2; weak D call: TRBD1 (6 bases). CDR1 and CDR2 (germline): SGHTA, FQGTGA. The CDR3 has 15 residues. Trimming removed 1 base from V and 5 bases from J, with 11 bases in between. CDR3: CASSLNRGITGELFF. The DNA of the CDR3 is TGTGCCAGCAGCTTAAATAGGGGGATAACCGGGGAGCTGTTTTTT.

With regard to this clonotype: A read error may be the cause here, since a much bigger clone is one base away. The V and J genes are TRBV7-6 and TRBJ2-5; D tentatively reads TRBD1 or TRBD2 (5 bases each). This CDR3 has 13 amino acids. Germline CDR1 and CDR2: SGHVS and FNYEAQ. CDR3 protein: CASSSRDQESQYF. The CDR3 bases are TGTGCCAGCAGCTCACGGGACCAAGAGTCCCAGTACTTC.

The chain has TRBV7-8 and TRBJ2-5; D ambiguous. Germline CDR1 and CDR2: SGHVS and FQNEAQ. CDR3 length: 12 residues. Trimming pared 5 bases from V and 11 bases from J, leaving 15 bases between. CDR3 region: CASSRTWSEQYF. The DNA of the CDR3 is TGTGCCAGCAGCCGAACTTGGTCGGAGCAGTACTTC.

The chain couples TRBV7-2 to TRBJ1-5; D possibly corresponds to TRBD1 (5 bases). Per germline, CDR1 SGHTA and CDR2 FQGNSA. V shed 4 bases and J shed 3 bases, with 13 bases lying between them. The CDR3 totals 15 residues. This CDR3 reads CASSSSGLYNQPQHF. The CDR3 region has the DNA TGTGCCAGCAGCTCCTCGGGACTCTACAATCAGCCCCAGCATTTT.

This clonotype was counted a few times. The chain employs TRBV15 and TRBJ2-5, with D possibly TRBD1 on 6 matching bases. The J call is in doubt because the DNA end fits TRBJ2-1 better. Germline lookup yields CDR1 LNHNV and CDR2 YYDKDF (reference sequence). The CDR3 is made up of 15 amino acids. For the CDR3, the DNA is TGTGCCACCAGCAGGGTCAGGGGTGGAAACAATGAGCAGTTCTTC. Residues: CATSRVRGGNNEQFF.

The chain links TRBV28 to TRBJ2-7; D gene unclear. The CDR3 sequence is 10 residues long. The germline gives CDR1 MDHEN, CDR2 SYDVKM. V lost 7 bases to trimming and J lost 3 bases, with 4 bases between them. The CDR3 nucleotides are TGTGCCAGCACCAGCTACGAGCAGTACTTC. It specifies CASTSYEQYF.

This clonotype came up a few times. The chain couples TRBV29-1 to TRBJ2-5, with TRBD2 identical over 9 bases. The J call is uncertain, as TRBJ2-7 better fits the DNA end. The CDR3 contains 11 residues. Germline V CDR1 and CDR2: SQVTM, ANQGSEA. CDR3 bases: TGCAGCGCGGGGACTAGCATCGAGCAGTACTTC. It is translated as CSAGTSIEQYF.

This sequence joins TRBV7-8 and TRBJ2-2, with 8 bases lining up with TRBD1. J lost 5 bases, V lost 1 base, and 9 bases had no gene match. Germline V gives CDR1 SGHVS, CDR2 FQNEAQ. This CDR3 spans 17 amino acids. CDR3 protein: CASSLGRGRGRTGELFF. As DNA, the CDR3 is TGTGCCAGCAGCTTAGGTCGGGGCAGGGGGCGAACCGGGGAGCTGTTTTTT.

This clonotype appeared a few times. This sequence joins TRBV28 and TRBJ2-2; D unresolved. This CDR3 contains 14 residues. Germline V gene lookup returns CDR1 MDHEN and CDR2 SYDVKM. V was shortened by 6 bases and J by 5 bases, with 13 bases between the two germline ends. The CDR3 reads CASSRQVETGELFF. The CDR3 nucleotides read TGTGCCAGCAGCCGGCAGGTCGAGACCGGGGAGCTGTTTTTT.